Listed below are T cell receptor beta chains from one sample, sequenced in a study of blood T cell repertoires in COVID-19. Data came from immunoSEQ multiplex PCR; TCRdb stores just in-frame clones and leaves some out. The top ten clones hold around 4.6% of a sample with 25,000 to 30,000 clones, about 89% of them seen once. Sequencing input: peripheral blood. These TCRs come from a man between 65 and 79 years old with active COVID-19. Each CDR3 is given with its conserved first and last residue. D genes are given only for firm matches. A row's size may be missing; if present it is once, few, many or a size class.

V gene	clone size	J gene	D gene	CDR3 protein	CDR3 DNA
TRBV28	NA	TRBJ2-1	TRBD1	CASRTGTGYNEQFF	TGTGCCAGCAGGACCGGGACAGGGTACAATGAGCAGTTCTTC
TRBV10-3	NA	TRBJ2-3	NA	CAAKGGGQVSTDTQYF	TGTGCCGCCAAGGGAGGGGGACAGGTGAGCACAGATACGCAGTATTTT
TRBV11-1	NA	TRBJ2-7	TRBD2	CASSLQRGFTYEQYF	TGTGCCAGCAGCTTACAGCGGGGGTTTACCTACGAGCAGTACTTC
TRBV5-1	NA	TRBJ2-3	NA	CASSLWGPRTQGRTDTQYF	TGCGCCAGCAGCTTGTGGGGGCCCCGGACCCAAGGTCGCACAGATACGCAGTATTTT
TRBV28	NA	TRBJ1-1	TRBD1	CASRGSGQGASEAFF	TGTGCCAGCAGGGGCTCCGGACAGGGGGCCTCTGAAGCTTTCTTT
TRBV6-1	NA	TRBJ2-7	TRBD1	CASSEAGRGSSYEQYF	TGTGCCAGCAGTGAAGCGGGCAGGGGGAGCTCCTACGAGCAGTACTTC
TRBV7-6	once	TRBJ2-7	NA	CASSLDSFYEQYF	TGTGCCAGCAGCCTCGACAGCTTCTACGAGCAGTACTTC
TRBV4-2	NA	TRBJ1-3	NA	CASSLPATGSGHSGNTIYF	TGTGCCAGCAGCCTCCCCGCTACAGGGTCGGGACATTCTGGAAACACCATATATTTT
TRBV7-2	NA	TRBJ1-2	NA	CASSLASGGNYGYTF	TGTGCCAGCAGCTTAGCTAGCGGGGGGAACTATGGCTACACCTTC
TRBV19	NA	TRBJ1-1	NA	CASSPGQFLAFF	TGTGCCAGTAGTCCCGGACAGTTCCTCGCTTTCTTT
TRBV24-1	once	TRBJ2-5	NA	CATSDLERSQETQYF	TGTGCCACCAGTGATTTGGAACGGTCCCAAGAGACCCAGTACTTC
TRBV5-4	NA	TRBJ2-2	NA	CASSLAELANTGELFF	TGTGCCAGCAGCTTGGCGGAGTTAGCGAACACCGGGGAGCTGTTTTTT
TRBV5-1	few	TRBJ1-1	TRBD1	CASSLGQGLNTEAFF	TGCGCCAGCAGCTTGGGACAGGGATTGAACACTGAAGCTTTCTTT
TRBV27	NA	TRBJ2-7	NA	CASSTGFSEQYF	TGTGCCAGCAGCACAGGGTTTAGCGAGCAGTACTTC
TRBV5-4	NA	TRBJ1-6	TRBD1	CASSLTPTGGISPLHF	TGTGCCAGCAGCTTGACACCGACAGGGGGTATTTCACCCCTCCACTTT
TRBV6-5	NA	TRBJ2-5	NA	CASSLIVQGETQYF	TGTGCCAGCAGTTTAATAGTACAGGGAGAGACCCAGTACTTC
TRBV4-1	NA	TRBJ1-2	NA	CASSQWVIVRLNYGYTF	TGCGCCAGCAGCCAATGGGTTATCGTGAGGCTAAACTATGGCTACACCTTC
TRBV7-3	NA	TRBJ1-3	NA	CASSLNRGNTIYF	TGTGCCAGCAGCTTAAACAGGGGAAACACCATATATTTT
TRBV7-9	once	TRBJ1-5	NA	CASSLAGPRGNQPQHF	TGTGCCAGCAGCTTAGCCGGCCCCCGGGGCAATCAGCCCCAGCATTTT
TRBV28	NA	TRBJ2-5	TRBD2	CASSLLAGGLETQYF	TGTGCCAGCAGTTTATTGGCGGGGGGGCTTGAGACCCAGTACTTC
TRBV5-8	few	TRBJ2-2	NA	CASSLDVPFQANTGELFF	TGTGCCAGCAGCTTGGACGTTCCATTCCAGGCGAACACCGGGGAGCTGTTTTTT
TRBV19	few	TRBJ1-6	TRBD1	CASHRDRDGTLHF	TGTGCCAGTCACCGTGACAGGGACGGGACCCTCCACTTT
TRBV15	NA	TRBJ1-6	NA	CATSREGGDSSPLHF	TGTGCCACCAGCAGGGAGGGCGGGGATTCGTCACCCCTCCACTTT
TRBV12-3/TRBV12-4	once	TRBJ1-1	TRBD1	CASSSQGWTEAFF	TGTGCCAGCAGTTCACAGGGGTGGACTGAAGCTTTCTTT
TRBV7-2	NA	TRBJ2-7	NA	CASSLVRQDLYEQYF	TGTGCCAGCAGCTTAGTAAGACAGGACCTCTACGAGCAGTACTTC